The TCR beta chain under discussion was sequenced for a study of T cell responses to AZD1222 COVID-19 vaccine. Background on the study: Second-dose intervals near 4 or 12 weeks were combined.

With regard to this clone: Antigen: not known.

TCRdb's table, derived via immunoSEQ multiplex PCR, lists solely in-frame clones and lacks some. The sample lists roughly 110,000 clones, about nine tenths occurring once. The CDR3 is 16 residues long. Trimming cost V 7 bases and J 0 bases, with 18 bases left between them. Germline assignment: CDR1 SQVTM and CDR2 ANQGSEA. Whole-study findings and limits: Spike-specific TCR breadth and depth went up after people got two AZD1222 doses. Seropositive status at baseline applied to only 6 or 7 AZD1222 recipients.

The V gene is TRBV29-1, the J gene TRBJ1-4; perhaps TRBD1 as D (6 bases). The TCR sequence derives from an adult in good health. Sequencing was performed on peripheral blood, taken on day 0 of AZD1222 vaccination. The CDR3 bases are TGCAGCGCCCTACAGGGTTCATTTGCAACTAATGAAAAACTGTTTTTT. The encoded protein is CSALQGSFATNEKLFF.